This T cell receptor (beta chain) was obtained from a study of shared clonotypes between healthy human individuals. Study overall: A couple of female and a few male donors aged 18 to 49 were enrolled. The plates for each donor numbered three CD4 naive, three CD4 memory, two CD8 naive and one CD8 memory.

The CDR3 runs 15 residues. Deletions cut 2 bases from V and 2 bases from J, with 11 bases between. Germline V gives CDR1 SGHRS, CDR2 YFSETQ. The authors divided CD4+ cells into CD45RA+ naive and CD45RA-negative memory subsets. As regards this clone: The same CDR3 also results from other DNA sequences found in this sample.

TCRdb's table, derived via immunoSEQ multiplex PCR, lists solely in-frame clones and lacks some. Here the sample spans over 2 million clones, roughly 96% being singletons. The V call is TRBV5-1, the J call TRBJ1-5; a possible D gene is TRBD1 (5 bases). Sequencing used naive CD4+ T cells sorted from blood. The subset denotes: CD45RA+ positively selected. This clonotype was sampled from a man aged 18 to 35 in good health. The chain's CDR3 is CASSLEGPGNQPQHF. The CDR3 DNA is TGCGCCAGCAGCTTAGAGGGGCCGGGCAATCAGCCCCAGCATTTT.